These 18 T cell receptor beta chains share one sample of origin, sequenced in a study of cytomegalovirus exposure and HLA in healthy donors. PCR amplification relied on 60 Vbeta primers (plus 13 Jbeta primers). Only in-frame clones appear in the TCRdb table, and some are missing; sequencing was by immunoSEQ multiplex PCR. Of roughly 150,000 clones detected, about 70% appear once; the ten largest clones hold under 11%. The material sequenced was PBMCs. The receptors derive from a man in his thirties or forties in good health and CMV-seropositive.

This clone was observed a single time. V is TRBV5-1 and J is TRBJ2-7, with 9 nucleotides matching TRBD1. The CDR3 loop spans 13 amino acids. CDR1 SGHRS and CDR2 YFSETQ come from the germline V gene. V trimming: 4 bases; J trimming: 6 bases; junction bases outside the gene matches: 5. The CDR3 is CASSTGQGSEQYF. The CDR3 DNA is TGCGCCAGCAGCACCGGACAGGGGAGCGAGCAGTACTTC. The full variable domain, rest sourced from reference TRBV5-1 and TRBJ2-7, is KAGVTQTPRYLIKTRGQQVTLSCSPISGHRSVSWYQQTPGQGLQFLFEYFSETQRNKGNFPGRFSGRQFSNSRSEMNVSTLELGDSALYLCASSTGQGSEQYFGPGTRLTVT.

The V call is TRBV7-3, the J call TRBJ1-1; 12 bases align to TRBD1. This CDR3 comprises 15 residues. V was clipped by 5 bases and J by 6 bases; unmatched bases: 7. Per the germline V gene, CDR1 is SGHTA and CDR2 is FQGTGA. CDR3 DNA sequence: TGTGCCAGCAGCCTCCTGGGACAGGGGGCAGCTGAAGCTTTCTTT. Translation gives CASSLLGQGAAEAFF.

The chain recombines TRBV11-2 with TRBJ1-1; 8 nucleotides line up with TRBD1. Germline-derived CDR1 and CDR2 are SGHAT and FQNNGV. V shed 1 base and J 10 bases; nucleotides not matched to a gene: 5. This CDR3 has 13 residues. CDR3 amino acids: CASSLAGGGRAFF. CDR3 nucleotide sequence: TGTGCCAGCAGCTTAGCAGGGGGCGGGAGAGCTTTCTTT.

In its sample, this clone was seen a few times. The rearrangement joins TRBV6-1 to TRBJ1-2; D is perhaps TRBD1 (5 bases). The V end was cut by 2 bases, the J end by 5 bases, with 9 bases between. CDR3 length: 13 residues. From germline, CDR1 is MNHNS and CDR2 SASEGT. The CDR3 reads CASSERRGYGYTF. The CDR3 DNA reads as TGTGCCAGCAGTGAACGGAGGGGTTATGGCTACACCTTC.

The genes are TRBV5-1 and TRBJ2-2; D possibly corresponds to TRBD2 (6 bases). V lost 4 bases and J lost 3, with 16 bases in between. In germline, CDR1 is SGHRS, CDR2 YFSETQ. This CDR3 is 16 amino acids long. CDR3 bases: TGCGCCAGCAGCAAACCCGGGAGCTGGGACACCGGGGAGCTGTTTTTT. The encoded protein is CASSKPGSWDTGELFF.

A single count supports this clone. The chain joins TRBV5-5 to TRBJ1-1; possibly TRBD1 for D (5 bases). The germline gives CDR1 SGHKS, CDR2 YYEKEE (reference sequence). Trimming took off 4 bases at V and 0 bases at J, with 16 bases between the two ends. The CDR3 is made up of 16 amino acids. In DNA, the CDR3 is TGTGCCAGCAGCCCTTCACTGACAGTCATGAACACTGAAGCTTTCTTT. Amino acids: CASSPSLTVMNTEAFF.

The V and J genes are TRBV7-9 and TRBJ2-5, with 10 positions matching TRBD2. Germline trimming cut 2 bases from V and 1 base from J; bases unmatched to any gene: 10. The CDR3 covers 18 residues. CDR1 and CDR2 (germline): SEHNR, FQNEAQ (reference sequence). In DNA, the CDR3 is TGTGCCAGCAGCTTACGGTACTGGACTAGCGGAAGCCAAGAGACCCAGTACTTC. Translating gives CASSLRYWTSGSQETQYF.

CDR3 in amino acids: CASSAWDRGTDTQYF. The CDR3 nucleotides read TGTGCCAGCAGTGCTTGGGACAGGGGCACAGATACGCAGTATTTT. This chain links TRBV6-1 with TRBJ2-3; 9 bases line up with TRBD1. The CDR3 totals 15 residues. The V gene end was trimmed by 4 bases and the J gene end by 1 base; junction bases not matched to a gene: 3. Germline V CDR1 and CDR2: MNHNS, SASEGT.

The chain joins TRBV28 to TRBJ2-6; D might be TRBD2 (6 bases). The CDR3 runs to 16 residues. The V gene lost 6 bases and the J gene lost 0 bases, with 12 bases spanning the gap. Germline-derived CDR1 and CDR2 are MDHEN and SYDVKM. The CDR3 sequence: CASRSPGSSGANVLTF. The CDR3 nucleotides are TGTGCCAGCAGGTCGCCCGGGAGCTCTGGGGCCAACGTCCTGACTTTC.

The chain couples TRBV9 to TRBJ2-2, with TRBD1 as a possible D gene (5 bases). CDR1 and CDR2 (germline): SGDLS, YYNGEE. This CDR3 contains 15 residues. Between the trimmed V and J ends, which lost 0 bases and 4 bases, there was a span of 10 bases. CDR3 nucleotides: TGTGCCAGCAGCGTAGAACCACAGGTCACCGGGGAGCTGTTTTTT. Translated: CASSVEPQVTGELFF.

This clone was found a few times. The chain combines TRBV7-2 with TRBJ2-5; TRBD2 matches 14 bases. J gave up 3 bases and V 0 bases, and 0 bases lay outside the gene matches. Germline lookup yields CDR1 SGHTA and CDR2 FQGNSA. CDR3 length: 16 residues. CDR3 region: CASSLAGLAGEETQYF. The CDR3 DNA follows: TGTGCCAGCAGCTTAGCGGGACTAGCGGGAGAAGAGACCCAGTACTTC.

This clone was counted only a few times. V usage is TRBV4-1 and J usage is TRBJ2-7, with 10 nucleotides matching TRBD2. CDR1 and CDR2 (germline): MGHRA, YSYEKL. The CDR3 has 17 residues. With V trimmed by 1 base and J by 1 base, 7 bases remained unmatched. Here the CDR3 reads CASSQGGLAGGSYEQYF. For the CDR3, the DNA is TGCGCCAGCAGCCAAGGGGGCTTAGCGGGAGGTTCCTACGAGCAGTACTTC.

The chain is built from TRBV7-8 and TRBJ2-1; 7 bases line up with TRBD2. The CDR3 is made up of 16 amino acids. CDR1 is SGHVS and CDR2 is FQNEAQ in the germline V gene. V gave up 0 bases and J gave up 9 bases; unmatched junction bases: 11. In DNA form, the CDR3 reads TGTGCCAGCAGCTTAGCGGAGGGAGGGCCGACGGGTGAGCAGTTCTTC. This gives the protein CASSLAEGGPTGEQFF.

This sequence joins TRBV7-3 and TRBJ2-7, with D hard to call. The germline V gene encodes CDR1 SGHTA and CDR2 FQGTGA. Trimming cost V 0 bases and J 3 bases, with 12 bases left between them. This CDR3 has 15 amino acids. CDR3 nucleotide sequence: TGTGCCAGCAGCTTAACAAATTCACCGAGCTACGAGCAGTACTTC. Its protein product is CASSLTNSPSYEQYF.

The chain employs TRBV7-3 and TRBJ2-1; 8 bases fit TRBD2. V trimming: 2 bases; J trimming: 0 bases; junction bases outside the gene matches: 3. The CDR3 contains 16 residues. Germline CDR1 reads SGHTA; CDR2 reads FQGTGA. CDR3 sequence (DNA): TGTGCCAGCAGCTTAGCTAGCGGGTTCTCCTACAATGAGCAGTTCTTC. Encoded protein: CASSLASGFSYNEQFF.

This chain connects TRBV7-3 to TRBJ2-2, with D tentatively TRBD2 (5 bases). With 1 base removed from V and 7 bases from J, the gap between germline ends came to 13 bases. The CDR3 has 15 residues. From germline, CDR1 is SGHTA and CDR2 FQGTGA. The CDR3 loop is CASSLMEVGSGELFF. The CDR3 bases are TGTGCCAGCAGCTTAATGGAGGTGGGGAGCGGGGAGCTGTTTTTT.

The gene calls are TRBV5-4 and TRBJ2-1, with 9 bases matching TRBD2. The CDR3 covers 16 residues. The V segment lost 4 bases and the J segment 7 bases; nucleotides outside the gene matches: 12. Germline V lookup: CDR1 SGHNT, CDR2 YYREEE (reference sequence). As DNA, the CDR3 is TGTGCCAGCAGCACAGTAGCGGGAGACATCCTAAATGAGCAGTTCTTC. This gives the protein CASSTVAGDILNEQFF.

The J gene is TRBJ2-5, the V gene TRBV9; 7 nucleotides match TRBD1. Germline V gene lookup returns CDR1 SGDLS and CDR2 YYNGEE. Trimming took 0 bases from V and 13 from J; bases not matched to a gene: 6. This CDR3 comprises 12 residues. The CDR3 DNA follows: TGTGCCAGCAGCGTAGATGGGGACAGAACGTACTTC. This encodes CASSVDGDRTYF.